The rows below give T cell receptor beta chains drawn from one sample of a study of T cell responses to AZD1222 COVID-19 vaccine. Assay used: immunoSEQ multiplex PCR; TCRdb lists only in-frame clones, some missing. Of 150,000 to 200,000 clones in the sample, 90% to 95% were seen once. Sequencing used peripheral blood, obtained on day 0 of AZD1222 vaccination. These receptors came from an adult in good health. CDR3s include the opening cysteine and the closing phenylalanine or tryptophan. D genes are given only for firm matches. Rows give clone size only sometimes, using once, few, many, or a class for an expanded clone.

d_call clone_size j_call v_call cdr3_length cdr3_nt cdr3_aa
- - TRBJ2-1 TRBV15 15 TGTGCCACCAGCAGAGTTGGGGGCACCTACAATGAGCAGTTCTTC CATSRVGGTYNEQFF
TRBD2 once TRBJ2-7 TRBV19 15 TGTGCCAGTAGTATATCGGGGACTAGTTTCTACGAGCAGTACTTC CASSISGTSFYEQYF
- - TRBJ1-3 TRBV9 15 TGTGCCAGCAGCGTGGGGAGCTACTCTGGAAACACCATATATTTT CASSVGSYSGNTIYF
TRBD2 once TRBJ2-7 TRBV27 14 TGTGCCAGCAGTAGACTAGCGGGCCGGGACGAGCAGTACTTC CASSRLAGRDEQYF
- - TRBJ1-2 TRBV6-5 13 TGTGCCTCCCTACTACCTTCGGCGGAGGGCTACACCTTC CASLLPSAEGYTF
TRBD2 - TRBJ2-7 TRBV6-2/TRBV6-3 16 TGTGCCAGCAGACCTAGGACTAGCGGGAATTACTACGAGCAGTACTTC CASRPRTSGNYYEQYF
- - TRBJ1-2 TRBV19 14 TGTGCCAGTAGCCCCCCGGCAGGCCCCCAAGGCTACACCTTC CASSPPAGPQGYTF
TRBD2 - TRBJ2-3 TRBV2 15 TGTGCCAGCAGGTCGGATAGCGGGCGCACAGATACGCAGTATTTT CASRSDSGRTDTQYF
- - TRBJ1-3 TRBV5-1 16 TGCGCCAGCAGCTTGGGGGCAGGACTCTCTGGAAACACCATATATTTT CASSLGAGLSGNTIYF
- - TRBJ1-3 TRBV7-9 15 TGTGCCAGCGGCCCCGGGACACTTCCCTATAACACCATATATTTT CASGPGTLPYNTIYF